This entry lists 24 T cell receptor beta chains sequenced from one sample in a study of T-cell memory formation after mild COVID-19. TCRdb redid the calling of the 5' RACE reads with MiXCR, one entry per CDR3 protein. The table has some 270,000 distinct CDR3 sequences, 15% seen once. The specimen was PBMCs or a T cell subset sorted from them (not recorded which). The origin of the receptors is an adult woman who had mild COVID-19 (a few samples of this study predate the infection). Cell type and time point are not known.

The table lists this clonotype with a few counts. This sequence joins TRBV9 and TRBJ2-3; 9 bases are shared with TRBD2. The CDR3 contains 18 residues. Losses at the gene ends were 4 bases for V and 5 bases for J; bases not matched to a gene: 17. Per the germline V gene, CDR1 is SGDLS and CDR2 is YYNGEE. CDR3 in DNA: TGTGCCAGCAGCTCGAGAGGGGCCGGCGGGGGGGCCGGAGATACGCAGTATTTT. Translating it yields CASSSRGAGGGAGDTQYF.

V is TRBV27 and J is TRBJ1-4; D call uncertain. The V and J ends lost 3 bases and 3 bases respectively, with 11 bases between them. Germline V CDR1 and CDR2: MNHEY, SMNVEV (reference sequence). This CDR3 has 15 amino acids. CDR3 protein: CASSFTAYPNEKLFF. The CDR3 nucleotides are TGTGCCAGCAGTTTCACGGCCTACCCTAATGAAAAACTGTTTTTT.

The CDR3 sequence: CASSPRGRRGYTF. CDR3 nucleotides: TGTGCCAGCAGCCCCAGGGGGCGCCGGGGCTACACCTTC. The rearrangement joins TRBV7-2 to TRBJ1-2; 8 bases line up with TRBD1. From germline, CDR1 is SGHTA and CDR2 FQGNSA. V lost 5 bases and J lost 8; bases outside the gene matches: 7. The CDR3 has 13 amino acids.

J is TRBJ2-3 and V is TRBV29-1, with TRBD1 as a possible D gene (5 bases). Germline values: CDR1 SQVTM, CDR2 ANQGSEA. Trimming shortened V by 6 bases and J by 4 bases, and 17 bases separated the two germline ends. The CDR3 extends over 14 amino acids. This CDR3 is CSVDQGPGPDTQYF. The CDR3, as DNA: TGCAGCGTAGACCAGGGCCCCGGCCCAGATACGCAGTATTTT.

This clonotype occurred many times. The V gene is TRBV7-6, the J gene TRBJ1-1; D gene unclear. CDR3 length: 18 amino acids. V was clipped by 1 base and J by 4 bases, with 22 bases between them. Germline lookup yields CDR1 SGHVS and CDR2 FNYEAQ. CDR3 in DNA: TGTGCCAGCAGCTTAGAGTTTGTTGGCGCCCCCGTCGGCACTGAAGCTTTCTTT. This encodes CASSLEFVGAPVGTEAFF.

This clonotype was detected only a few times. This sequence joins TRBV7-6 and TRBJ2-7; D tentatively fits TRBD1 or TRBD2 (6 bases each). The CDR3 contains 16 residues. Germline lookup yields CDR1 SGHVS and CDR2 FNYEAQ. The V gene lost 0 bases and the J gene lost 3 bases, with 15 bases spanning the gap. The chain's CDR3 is CASSLAAAGQGYEQYF. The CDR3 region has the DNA TGTGCCAGCAGCTTAGCCGCGGCGGGACAAGGCTACGAGCAGTACTTC.

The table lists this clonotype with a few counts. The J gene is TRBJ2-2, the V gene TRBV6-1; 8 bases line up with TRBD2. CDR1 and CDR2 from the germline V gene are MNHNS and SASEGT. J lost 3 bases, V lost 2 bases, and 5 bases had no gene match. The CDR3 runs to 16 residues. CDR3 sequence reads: CASSESAGGYTGELFF. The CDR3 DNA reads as TGTGCCAGCAGTGAATCTGCGGGGGGTTACACCGGGGAGCTGTTTTTT.

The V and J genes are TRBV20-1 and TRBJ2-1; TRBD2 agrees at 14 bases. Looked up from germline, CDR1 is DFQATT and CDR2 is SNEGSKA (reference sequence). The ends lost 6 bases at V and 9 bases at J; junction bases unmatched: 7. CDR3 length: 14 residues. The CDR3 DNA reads TGCAGTGCATCTCCGGGACTAGCGGGAGTTGAGCAGTTCTTC. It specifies CSASPGLAGVEQFF.

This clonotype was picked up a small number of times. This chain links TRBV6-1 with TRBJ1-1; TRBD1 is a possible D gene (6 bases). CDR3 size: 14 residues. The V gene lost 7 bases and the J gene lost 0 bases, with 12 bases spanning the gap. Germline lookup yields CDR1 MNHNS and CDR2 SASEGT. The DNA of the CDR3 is TGTGCCAGCACTCACAGGGCCCTGAACACTGAAGCTTTCTTT. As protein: CASTHRALNTEAFF.

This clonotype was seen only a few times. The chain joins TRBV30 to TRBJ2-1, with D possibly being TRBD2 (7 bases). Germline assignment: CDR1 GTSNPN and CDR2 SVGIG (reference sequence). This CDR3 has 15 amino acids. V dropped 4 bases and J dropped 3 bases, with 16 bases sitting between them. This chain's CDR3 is CAWTGAGAVYNEQFF. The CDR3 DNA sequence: TGTGCCTGGACTGGGGCGGGGGCTGTCTACAATGAGCAGTTCTTC.

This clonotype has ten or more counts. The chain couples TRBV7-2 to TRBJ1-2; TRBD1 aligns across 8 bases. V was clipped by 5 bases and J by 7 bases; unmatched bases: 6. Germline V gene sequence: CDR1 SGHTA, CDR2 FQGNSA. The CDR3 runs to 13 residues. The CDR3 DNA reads TGTGCCAGCAGCCCTGGACAGGGAGGTGGCTACACCTTC. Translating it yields CASSPGQGGGYTF. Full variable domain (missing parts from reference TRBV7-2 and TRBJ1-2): GAGVSQSPSNKVTEKGKDVELRCDPISGHTALYWYRQSLGQGLEFLIYFQGNSAPDKSGLPSDRFSAERTGGSVSTLTIQRTQQEDSAVYLCASSPGQGGGYTFGSGTRLTVV.

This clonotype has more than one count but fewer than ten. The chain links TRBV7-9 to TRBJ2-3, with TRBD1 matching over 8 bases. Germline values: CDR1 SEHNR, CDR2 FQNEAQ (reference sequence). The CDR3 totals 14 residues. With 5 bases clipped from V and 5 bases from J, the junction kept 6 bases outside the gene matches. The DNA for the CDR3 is TGTGCCAGCAGCCGGACAGGGAGAGGAGATACGCAGTATTTT. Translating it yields CASSRTGRGDTQYF.

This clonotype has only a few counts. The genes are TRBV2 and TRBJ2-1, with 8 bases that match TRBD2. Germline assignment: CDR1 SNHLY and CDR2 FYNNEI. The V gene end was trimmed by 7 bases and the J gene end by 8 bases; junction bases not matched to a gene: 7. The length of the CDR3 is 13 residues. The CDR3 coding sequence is TGTGCCAGCACAGCGGGAGTTGGCTATGAGCAGTTCTTC. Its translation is CASTAGVGYEQFF.

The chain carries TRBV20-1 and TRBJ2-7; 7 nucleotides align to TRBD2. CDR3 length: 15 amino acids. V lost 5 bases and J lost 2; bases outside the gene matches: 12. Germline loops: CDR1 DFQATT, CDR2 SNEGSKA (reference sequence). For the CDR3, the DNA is TGCAGTGCTCCGTTAGTTGGCGGGGGACCCTACGAGCAGTACTTC. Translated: CSAPLVGGGPYEQYF.

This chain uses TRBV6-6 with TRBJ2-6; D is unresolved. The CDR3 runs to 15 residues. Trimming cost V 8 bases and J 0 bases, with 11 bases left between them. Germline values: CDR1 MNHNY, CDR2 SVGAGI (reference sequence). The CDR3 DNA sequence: TGTGCCAGCGGGTACTACAACTCTGGGGCCAACGTCCTGACTTTC. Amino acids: CASGYYNSGANVLTF.

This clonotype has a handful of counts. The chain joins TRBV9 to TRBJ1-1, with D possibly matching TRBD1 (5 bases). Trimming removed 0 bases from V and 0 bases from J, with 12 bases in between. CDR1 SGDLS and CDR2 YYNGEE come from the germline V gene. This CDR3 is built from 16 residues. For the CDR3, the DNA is TGTGCCAGCAGCGTAGGGGGCCAGAGCCTGAACACTGAAGCTTTCTTT. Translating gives CASSVGGQSLNTEAFF. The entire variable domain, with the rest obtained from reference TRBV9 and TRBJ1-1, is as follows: DSGVTQTPKHLITATGQRVTLRCSPRSGDLSVYWYQQSLDQGLQFLIQYYNGEERAKGNILERFSAQQFPDLHSELNLSSLELGDSALYFCASSVGGQSLNTEAFFGQGTRLTVV.

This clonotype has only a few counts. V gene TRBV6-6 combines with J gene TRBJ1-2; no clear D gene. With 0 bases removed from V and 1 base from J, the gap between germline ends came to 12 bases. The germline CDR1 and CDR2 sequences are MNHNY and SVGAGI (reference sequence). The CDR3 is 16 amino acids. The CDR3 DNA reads TGTGCCAGCAGTTACTCGACCCGGGGAGTTAACTATGGCTACACCTTC. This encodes CASSYSTRGVNYGYTF.

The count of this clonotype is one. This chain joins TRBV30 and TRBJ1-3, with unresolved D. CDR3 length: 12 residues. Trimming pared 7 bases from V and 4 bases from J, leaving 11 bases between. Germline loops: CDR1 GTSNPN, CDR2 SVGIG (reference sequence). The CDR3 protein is CAFTDEGNTIYF. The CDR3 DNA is TGTGCCTTTACGGACGAAGGAAACACCATATATTTT.

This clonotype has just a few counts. CDR3 loop: CATSDPKGGNNEQFF. Here the CDR3 DNA reads TGTGCCACCAGTGACCCCAAGGGGGGAAACAATGAGCAGTTCTTC. The chain has TRBV24-1 and TRBJ2-1; D tentatively fits TRBD1 or TRBD2 (6 bases each). Trimming shortened V by 4 bases and J by 5 bases, and 14 bases separated the two germline ends. CDR1 is KGHDR, CDR2 SFDVKD, per germline. The CDR3 length is 15 residues.

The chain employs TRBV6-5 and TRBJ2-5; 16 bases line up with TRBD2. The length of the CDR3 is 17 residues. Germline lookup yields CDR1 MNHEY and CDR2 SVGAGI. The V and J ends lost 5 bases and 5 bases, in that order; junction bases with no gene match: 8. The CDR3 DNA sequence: TGTGCCAGCAGTGATCCGGGACTAGCGGGAGGGAAGGAGACCCAGTACTTC. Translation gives CASSDPGLAGGKETQYF.

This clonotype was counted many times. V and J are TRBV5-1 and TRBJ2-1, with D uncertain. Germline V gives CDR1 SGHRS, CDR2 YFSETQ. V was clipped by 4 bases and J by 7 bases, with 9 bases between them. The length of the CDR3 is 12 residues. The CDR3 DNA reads TGCGCCAGCAGCCGGACCGCTAATGAGCAGTTCTTC. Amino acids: CASSRTANEQFF.

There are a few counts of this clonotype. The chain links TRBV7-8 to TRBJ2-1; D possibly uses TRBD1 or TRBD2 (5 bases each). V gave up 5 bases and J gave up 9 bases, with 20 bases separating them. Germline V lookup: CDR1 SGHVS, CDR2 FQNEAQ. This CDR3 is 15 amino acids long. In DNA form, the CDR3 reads TGTGCCAGCAGCCCCCGGGGTAAAGGGGAAGGTGAGCAGTTCTTC. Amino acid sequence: CASSPRGKGEGEQFF.

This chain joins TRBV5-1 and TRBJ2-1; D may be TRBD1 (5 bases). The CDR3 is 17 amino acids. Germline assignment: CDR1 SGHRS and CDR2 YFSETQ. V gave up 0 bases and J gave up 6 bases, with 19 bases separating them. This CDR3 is CASSLDVTDPTLNEQFF. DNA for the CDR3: TGCGCCAGCAGCTTGGACGTGACAGACCCTACTCTCAATGAGCAGTTCTTC.

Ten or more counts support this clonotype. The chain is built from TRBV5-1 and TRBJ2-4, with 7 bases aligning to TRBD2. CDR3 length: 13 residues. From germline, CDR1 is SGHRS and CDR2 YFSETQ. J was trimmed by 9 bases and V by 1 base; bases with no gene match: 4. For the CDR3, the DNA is TGCGCCAGCAGCTTGACGGGGAGGGGCATTCAGTACTTC. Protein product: CASSLTGRGIQYF.